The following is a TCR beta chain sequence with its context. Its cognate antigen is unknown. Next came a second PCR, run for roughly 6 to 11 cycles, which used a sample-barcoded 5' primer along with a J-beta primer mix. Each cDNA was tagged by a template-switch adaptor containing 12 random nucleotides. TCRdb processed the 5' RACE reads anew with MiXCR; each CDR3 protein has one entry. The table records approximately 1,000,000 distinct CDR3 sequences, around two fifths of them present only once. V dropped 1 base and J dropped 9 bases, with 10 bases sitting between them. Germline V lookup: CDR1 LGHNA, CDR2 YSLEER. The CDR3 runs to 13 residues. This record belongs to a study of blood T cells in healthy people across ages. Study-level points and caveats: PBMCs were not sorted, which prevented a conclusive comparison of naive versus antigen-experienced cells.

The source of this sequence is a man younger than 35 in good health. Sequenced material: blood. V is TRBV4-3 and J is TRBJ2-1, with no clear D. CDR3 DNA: TGCGCCAGCAGCCAAGGGTGGCAGAGTGAGCAGTTCTTC. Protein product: CASSQGWQSEQFF.